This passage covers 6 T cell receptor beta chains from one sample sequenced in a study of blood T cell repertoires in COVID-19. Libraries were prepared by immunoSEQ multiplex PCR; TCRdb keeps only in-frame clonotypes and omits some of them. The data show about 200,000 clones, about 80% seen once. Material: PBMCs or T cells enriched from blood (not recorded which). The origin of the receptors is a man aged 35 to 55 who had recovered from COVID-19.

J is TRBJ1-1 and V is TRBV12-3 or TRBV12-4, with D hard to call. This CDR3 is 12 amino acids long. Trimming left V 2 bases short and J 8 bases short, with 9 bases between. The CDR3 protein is CASSLSVGEAFF. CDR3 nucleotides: TGTGCCAGCAGTTTAAGTGTCGGGGAAGCTTTCTTT.

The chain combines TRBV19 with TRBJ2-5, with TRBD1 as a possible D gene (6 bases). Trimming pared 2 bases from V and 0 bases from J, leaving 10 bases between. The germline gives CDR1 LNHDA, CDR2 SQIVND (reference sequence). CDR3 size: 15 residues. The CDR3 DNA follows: TGTGCCAGTAGTATAATAACAGGGAACCAAGAGACCCAGTACTTC. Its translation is CASSIITGNQETQYF.

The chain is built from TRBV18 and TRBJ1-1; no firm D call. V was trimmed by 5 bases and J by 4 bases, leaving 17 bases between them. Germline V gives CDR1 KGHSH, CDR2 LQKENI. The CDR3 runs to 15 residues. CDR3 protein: CASSFLFILCTEAFF. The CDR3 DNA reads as TGTGCCAGCTCATTCCTCTTTATCTTGTGCACTGAAGCTTTCTTT. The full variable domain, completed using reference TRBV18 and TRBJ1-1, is NAGVMQNPRHLVRRRGQEARLRCSPMKGHSHVYWYRQLPEEGLKFMVYLQKENIIDESGMPKERFSAEFPKEGPSILRIQQVVRGDSAAYFCASSFLFILCTEAFFGQGTRLTVV.

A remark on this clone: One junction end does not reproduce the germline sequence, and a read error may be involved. CDR3 sequence reads: CASSVGGLKTEAFF. The DNA of the CDR3 is TGTGCCAGCAGCGTAGGGGGCTTGAAAACTGAAGCTTTCTTT. This chain uses TRBV9 with TRBJ1-1, with a tentative D call TRBD1 (5 bases). The CDR3 is made up of 14 amino acids. Germline V gene sequence: CDR1 SGDLS, CDR2 YYNGEE.

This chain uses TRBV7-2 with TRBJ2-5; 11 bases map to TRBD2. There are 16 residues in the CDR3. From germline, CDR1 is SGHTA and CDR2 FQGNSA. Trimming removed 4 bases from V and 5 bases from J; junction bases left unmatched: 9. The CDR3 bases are TGTGCCAGCAGCTCATCCGGGACTAGCGGTATGGAGACCCAGTACTTC. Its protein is CASSSSGTSGMETQYF. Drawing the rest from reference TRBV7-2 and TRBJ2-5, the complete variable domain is GAGVSQSPSNKVTEKGKDVELRCDPISGHTALYWYRQSLGQGLEFLIYFQGNSAPDKSGLPSDRFSAERTGGSVSTLTIQRTQQEDSAVYLCASSSSGTSGMETQYFGPGTRLLVL.

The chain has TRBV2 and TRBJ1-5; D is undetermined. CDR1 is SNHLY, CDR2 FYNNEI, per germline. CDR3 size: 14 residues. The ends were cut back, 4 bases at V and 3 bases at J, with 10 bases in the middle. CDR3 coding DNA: TGTGCCAGCAGTGGCGGAGGCCTCAATCAGCCCCAGCATTTT. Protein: CASSGGGLNQPQHF.